This TCR beta chain is from a study of blood T cell repertoires in COVID-19. The CDR3 spans 19 residues. Germline V gene sequence: CDR1 LNHNV, CDR2 YYDKDF (reference sequence). V was pared by 1 base and J by 0 bases, with 19 bases between. The sample holds a few counts of this clone. Clones were read by immunoSEQ multiplex PCR, and TCRdb kept only the in-frame ones, dropping some. The sample includes about 89,000 clones, roughly 74% of them seen just once. What was sequenced was peripheral blood. The origin of this receptor is a man aged 65-85 years with COVID-19, enrolled during active disease. The chain combines TRBV15 with TRBJ1-5; tentative D call: TRBD1 (6 bases). The DNA for the CDR3 is TGTGCCACCAGCAGAGGGGGGCCCGTTCCGACTTATAGCAATCAGCCCCAGCATTTT. This translates into CATSRGGPVPTYSNQPQHF. Full variable domain (rest looked up from reference TRBV15 and TRBJ1-5): DAMVIQNPRYQVTQFGKPVTLSCSQTLNHNVMYWYQQKSSQAPKLLFHYYDKDFNNEADTPDNFQSRRPNTSFCFLDIRSPGLGDTAMYLCATSRGGPVPTYSNQPQHFGDGTRLSIL.